This passage covers 8 T cell receptor beta chains from one sample sequenced in a study of CD8+ T cells in alopecia areata. As to treatment: oral pan-JAK inhibitor, 5-10 mg twice daily. Reverse transcription of extracted RNA yielded cDNA, which provided the sequencing template. Some clones are missing from TCRdb's copy, which holds only in-frame ones; the method was immunoSEQ multiplex PCR. The sample comprises roughly 230,000 clones, approximately 40% of which are singletons, and about 2.4% rests with the top ten. The sequencing used CD4+ T cells sorted from blood, collected at approximately week 37, from a patient treated with tofacitinib. The receptor source for this set is a human donor with alopecia areata.

V and J are TRBV5-6 and TRBJ1-5, with 7 bases aligning to TRBD1. Germline V gene lookup returns CDR1 SGHDT and CDR2 YYEEEE. This CDR3 is built from 12 residues. The V gene end was trimmed by 6 bases and the J gene end by 5 bases; junction bases not matched to a gene: 2. CDR3 in DNA: TGTGCCAGCAACCAGGGGGATCAGCCCCAGCATTTT. As protein: CASNQGDQPQHF.

The chain employs TRBV29-1 and TRBJ2-3; no reliable D call. V was pared by 3 bases and J by 2 bases, with 9 bases between. This CDR3 contains 13 residues. CDR1 is SQVTM and CDR2 is ANQGSEA in the germline V gene. The CDR3, as DNA: TGCAGCGTTGAGCCAACTAACACAGATACGCAGTATTTT. It is translated as CSVEPTNTDTQYF.

The rearrangement uses TRBV5-4 and TRBJ2-3; 8 bases fit TRBD1. Trimming removed 4 bases from V and 6 bases from J; junction bases left unmatched: 16. From germline, CDR1 is SGHNT and CDR2 YYREEE (reference sequence). The CDR3 contains 17 residues. The CDR3 DNA is TGTGCCAGCAGCACGAAGGAGGCAGGGGGCGTTCAGGATACGCAGTATTTT. As protein: CASSTKEAGGVQDTQYF.

This chain links TRBV7-2 with TRBJ2-1; 10 nucleotides line up with TRBD1. Per germline, CDR1 SGHTA and CDR2 FQGNSA. The J segment lost 9 bases and the V segment lost 5 bases, leaving 7 bases of the junction unmatched. This CDR3 is 14 amino acids long. The CDR3: CASSPLGTGAEQFF. The CDR3 DNA reads as TGTGCCAGCAGCCCTCTCGGGACAGGGGCTGAGCAGTTCTTC.

This clone turned up a few times. The gene calls are TRBV6-1 and TRBJ1-5; 9 bases agree with TRBD1. The CDR3 is made up of 15 amino acids. V shed 5 bases, J shed 8 bases, and the junction held 10 bases outside the gene matches. The germline gives CDR1 MNHNS, CDR2 SASEGT. The DNA for the CDR3 is TGTGCCAGCAGTTCCCGGGACAGGGAAAGTAAGCCCCAGCATTTT. Its protein is CASSSRDRESKPQHF.

A few counts support this clone. The CDR3 spells CAWSVPGGDSTDTQYF. The CDR3 region has the DNA TGTGCCTGGAGTGTACCCGGGGGGGATTCCACAGATACGCAGTATTTT. The chain combines TRBV30 with TRBJ2-3; 8 nucleotides agree with TRBD2. V was pared by 0 bases and J by 2 bases, with 7 bases of the junction left unmatched. Germline CDR1 reads GTSNPN; CDR2 reads SVGIG (reference sequence). This CDR3 comprises 16 residues. The full variable domain, with the rest looked up from reference TRBV30 and TRBJ2-3, is SQTIHQWPATLVQPVGSPLSLECTVEGTSNPNLYWYRQAAGRGLQLLFYSVGIGQISSEVPQNLSASRPQDRQFILSSKKLLLSDSGFYLCAWSVPGGDSTDTQYFGPGTRLTVL.

In its sample, this clone was seen a few times. The CDR3 protein is CAVAGVETQYF. CDR3 DNA: TGTGCCGTGGCAGGCGTAGAGACCCAGTACTTC. V gene TRBV28 combines with J gene TRBJ2-5, with unresolved D. Germline CDR1 and CDR2: MDHEN and SYDVKM. Trimming stripped 11 bases from V and 4 bases from J, with 11 bases between. The CDR3 sequence is 11 residues long.

The chain recombines TRBV6-6 with TRBJ1-2; 7 bases map to TRBD1. The J segment lost 7 bases and the V segment lost 5 bases, leaving 7 bases of the junction unmatched. This CDR3 is 13 amino acids long. CDR1 is MNHNY, CDR2 SVGAGI, per germline (reference sequence). The CDR3: CASSSQGVGGYTF. CDR3 DNA sequence: TGTGCCAGCAGTAGTCAGGGGGTGGGTGGCTACACCTTC.